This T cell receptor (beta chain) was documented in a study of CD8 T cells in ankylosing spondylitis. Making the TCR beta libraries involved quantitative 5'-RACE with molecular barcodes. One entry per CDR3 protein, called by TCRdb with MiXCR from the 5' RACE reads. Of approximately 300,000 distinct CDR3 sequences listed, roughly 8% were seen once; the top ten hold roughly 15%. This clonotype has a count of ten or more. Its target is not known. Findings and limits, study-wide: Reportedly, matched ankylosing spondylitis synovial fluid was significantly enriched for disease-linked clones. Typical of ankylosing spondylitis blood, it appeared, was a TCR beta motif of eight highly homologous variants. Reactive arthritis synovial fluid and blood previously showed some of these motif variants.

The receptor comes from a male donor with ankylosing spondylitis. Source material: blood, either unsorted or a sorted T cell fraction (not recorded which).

CDR3 amino acids: CASSLDSSKDGYTF. The CDR3 DNA reads TGTGCCAGCAGTCTAGACAGTTCTAAGGATGGCTACACCTTC. The chain combines TRBV6-4 with TRBJ1-2; a weak D match, TRBD1 (5 bases). This CDR3 region has 14 residues. The V gene lost 5 bases and the J gene lost 6 bases, with 16 bases spanning the gap. CDR1 and CDR2 (germline): MRHNA, SNTAGT.